This entry lists 9 T cell receptor beta chains sequenced from one sample in a study of yellow fever vaccine responses in identical twins. TCRdb analysed the RT-PCR reads with MiXCR anew, one entry per CDR3 protein. The data show thousands of distinct CDR3 sequences, with 55% to 75% seen just once and roughly 1.5% held by the top ten. The source was T cells from blood (PBMCs), unsorted or a sorted subset (not recorded which), collected before or after yellow fever vaccination (not recorded which). The receptors come from a woman between 18 and 29 years old who received the yellow fever vaccine.

V usage is TRBV14 and J usage is TRBJ2-7; D possibly uses TRBD1 or TRBD2 (5 bases each). V was clipped by 0 bases and J by 5 bases, with 14 bases between them. CDR1 is SGHDN, CDR2 FVKESK, per germline. The CDR3 covers 15 residues. CDR3 sequence: CASSQDRGPAHEQYF. DNA of the CDR3: TGTGCCAGCAGCCAAGATCGGGGACCAGCCCACGAGCAGTACTTC.

The chain recombines TRBV10-3 with TRBJ2-1; 7 bases align to TRBD2. V lost 4 bases and J lost 0; bases outside the gene matches: 12. This CDR3 contains 18 residues. The germline V gene has CDR1 ENHRY and CDR2 SYGVKD. The CDR3 nucleotides are TGTGCCATCAGTGCCCGGAGCGGACTAGGTAGCTCCTACAATGAGCAGTTCTTC. Its translation: CAISARSGLGSSYNEQFF.

The chain combines TRBV5-1 with TRBJ2-3; TRBD1 matches 9 bases. J was trimmed by 3 bases and V by 3 bases; bases with no gene match: 5. The CDR3 extends over 15 amino acids. In germline, CDR1 is SGHRS, CDR2 YFSETQ. The CDR3 DNA is TGCGCCAGCAGCTCCACAGGGGGCATAACAGATACGCAGTATTTT. Amino acids: CASSSTGGITDTQYF.

V and J are TRBV12-3 or TRBV12-4 and TRBJ1-2; TRBD1 agrees at 7 bases. This CDR3 region has 11 residues. V trimming: 8 bases; J trimming: 8 bases; junction bases outside the gene matches: 5. CDR3 residues: CASEGAGGYTF. The DNA of the CDR3 is TGTGCCAGCGAGGGGGCCGGCGGCTACACCTTC.

This clonotype was seen a handful of times. This chain uses TRBV6-5 with TRBJ1-2; D possibly corresponds to TRBD1 (6 bases). The CDR3 consists of 14 residues. Deletions cut 2 bases from V and 9 bases from J, with 16 bases between. Germline CDR1 reads MNHEY; CDR2 reads SVGAGI. CDR3 sequence (DNA): TGTGCCAGCAGTTACGGGGGCCTTCAGAAGAGCTACACCTTC. Translated, it gives CASSYGGLQKSYTF.

The CDR3 nucleotides are TGTGCCAGCAGCTTAGTATTGGGATACGGGGAGCTGTTTTTT. It is translated as CASSLVLGYGELFF. This chain links TRBV11-2 with TRBJ2-2; no clear D gene. The CDR3 has 14 amino acids. Germline-derived CDR1 and CDR2 are SGHAT and FQNNGV. V shed 1 base and J shed 7 bases, with 10 bases lying between them.

The chain joins TRBV4-2 to TRBJ2-1; D unresolved. The CDR3 is made up of 15 amino acids. Germline CDR1 and CDR2: LGHNA and YNFKEQ. The V gene lost 7 bases and the J gene lost 0 bases, with 13 bases spanning the gap. The CDR3 nucleotides are TGTGCCAGCACTATCGCTGGAGTCTCCTACAATGAGCAGTTCTTC. Translated, it gives CASTIAGVSYNEQFF.

This chain uses TRBV10-3 with TRBJ2-1, with 8 bases identical to TRBD1. The CDR3 has 14 residues. V shed 5 bases, J shed 9 bases, and the junction held 9 bases outside the gene matches. Germline lookup yields CDR1 ENHRY and CDR2 SYGVKD. The chain's CDR3 is CAISTGQVSSEQFF. The CDR3 region has the DNA TGTGCCATCAGTACGGGACAGGTTTCCTCTGAGCAGTTCTTC.

V usage is TRBV24-1 and J usage is TRBJ2-2; 9 nucleotides line up with TRBD1. V lost 5 bases to trimming and J lost 4 bases; unmatched junction nucleotides: 7. The CDR3 extends over 16 amino acids. From germline, CDR1 is KGHDR and CDR2 SFDVKD. CDR3 region: CATSVSGQGGTGELFF. In nucleotides, the CDR3 is TGTGCCACCAGTGTTTCGGGACAGGGTGGCACCGGGGAGCTGTTTTTT.